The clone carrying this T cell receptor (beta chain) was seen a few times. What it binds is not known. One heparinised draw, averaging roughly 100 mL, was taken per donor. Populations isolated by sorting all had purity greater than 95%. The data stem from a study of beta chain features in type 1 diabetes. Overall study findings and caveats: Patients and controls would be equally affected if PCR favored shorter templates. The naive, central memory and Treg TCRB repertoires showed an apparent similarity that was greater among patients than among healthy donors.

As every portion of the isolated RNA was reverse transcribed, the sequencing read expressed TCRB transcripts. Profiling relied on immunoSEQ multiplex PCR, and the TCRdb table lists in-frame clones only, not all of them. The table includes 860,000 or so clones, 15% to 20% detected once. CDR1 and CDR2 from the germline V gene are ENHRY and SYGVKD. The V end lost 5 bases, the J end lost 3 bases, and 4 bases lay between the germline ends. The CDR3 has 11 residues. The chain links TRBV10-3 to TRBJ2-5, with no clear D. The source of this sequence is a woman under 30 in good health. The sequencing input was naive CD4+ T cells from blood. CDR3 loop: CAISNEETQYF. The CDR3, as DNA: TGTGCCATCAGTAACGAAGAGACCCAGTACTTC.